The rows below give T cell receptor beta chains drawn from one sample of a study of control samples from healthy donors and cancer patients. Data came from immunoSEQ multiplex PCR; TCRdb stores just in-frame clones and leaves some out. The data hold over 100,000 clones, with under 95% observed a single time. Sequencing was performed on blood. These receptors were taken from a woman aged 18-30 years in good health. Both conserved end residues are part of each CDR3. Each record gives: clone size, V gene, J gene, D gene, CDR3 DNA, CDR3 protein. D genes are given only for firm matches. The listing skips clone size in some rows; elsewhere it reads once, few, many or a size class.

>.|TRBV9|TRBJ2-3|.
TGTGCCAGCAGCTACGGGGGCGCTTACACAGATACGCAGTATTTT
CASSYGGAYTDTQYF
>.|TRBV4-1|TRBJ2-1|.
TGCGCCAGCAGCCAAGAAGGGGGGCCCTCCTACAATGAGCAGTTCTTC
CASSQEGGPSYNEQFF
>.|TRBV15|TRBJ1-3|TRBD1
TGTGCCACCAGCCCCCACAGGGGGCAAGGAAACACCATATATTTT
CATSPHRGQGNTIYF
>.|TRBV10-3|TRBJ1-1|.
TGTGCCATCAGTATCTTCGGGGACACTGAAGCTTTCTTT
CAISIFGDTEAFF
>.|TRBV5-6|TRBJ1-4|.
TGTGCCAGCAGCTTGTCTTCTGGTGAAAAACTGTTTTTT
CASSLSSGEKLFF
>.|TRBV18|TRBJ2-3|.
TGTGCCAGCTCACCATCCGGACCCCCAGATACGCAGTATTTT
CASSPSGPPDTQYF
>.|TRBV12-5|TRBJ1-2|.
TGTGCTCCTGGACGTCGAGCTAACTATGGCTACACCTTC
CAPGRRANYGYTF
>once|TRBV6-5|TRBJ1-3|.
TGTGCCAGCAGTTACTCCAGGGTAGGAAACACCATATATTTT
CASSYSRVGNTIYF
>.|TRBV6-5|TRBJ1-2|.
TGTGCCAGCAGTTCTAGAGGGGGCTACACCTTC
CASSSRGGYTF
>once|TRBV3-1/TRBV3-2|TRBJ2-2|.
TGTGCCAGCAGCCAAGGGACGTGGGAGTTAGCCGGGGAGCTGTTTTTT
CASSQGTWELAGELFF
>.|TRBV4-1|TRBJ1-1|.
TGCGCCAGCAGCCAATGGCAGGCGAGCGCTGAAGCTTTCTTT
CASSQWQASAEAFF
>.|TRBV6-5|TRBJ1-1|.
TGTGCCAGCACTCGGGTCATGAACACTGAAGCTTTCTTT
CASTRVMNTEAFF
>.|TRBV7-9|TRBJ1-3|.
TGTGCCAGCAGCTTCATGACGGCCGGAAACACCATATATTTT
CASSFMTAGNTIYF
>.|TRBV6-4|TRBJ2-3|TRBD2
TGTGCCAGCAGGGCGGGGGGAACAGATACGCAGTATTTT
CASRAGGTDTQYF
>.|TRBV4-1|TRBJ2-2|.
TGCGCCAGCAGCCAAGGCAGCCACACCGGGGAGCTGTTTTTT
CASSQGSHTGELFF
>.|TRBV13|TRBJ1-4|TRBD1
TGTGCCAGCAGCTCAGGGGGCCTAGGTGAAAAACTGTTTTTT
CASSSGGLGEKLFF
>.|TRBV4-1|TRBJ1-3|.
TGCGCCAGCAGCCCGCTTTTTGAAAACACCATATATTTT
CASSPLFENTIYF
>.|TRBV4-1|TRBJ1-5|.
TGCGCCAGCAGCCAAGTGGACAATCAGCCCCAGCATTTT
CASSQVDNQPQHF
>.|TRBV3-1/TRBV3-2|TRBJ2-3|.
TGTGCCAGCAGCCGGGTCCCTAGAAACACAGATACGCAGTATTTT
CASSRVPRNTDTQYF
>once|TRBV2|TRBJ2-5|.
TGTGCCATCCTGGACTCCCAAGAGACCCAGTACTTC
CAILDSQETQYF
>.|TRBV19|TRBJ2-2|.
TGTGCCAGTCGTGGGGGGCTAGGGGGCGTTTTCGGGGAGCTGTTTTTT
CASRGGLGGVFGELFF
>.|TRBV5-4|TRBJ2-5|.
TGTGCCAGCAGCAAACAAGAGACCCAGTACTTC
CASSKQETQYF
>.|TRBV19|TRBJ2-4|.
TGTGCCAGTAGTATATATTTTGTGAGCCAAAACATTCAGTACTTC
CASSIYFVSQNIQYF
>.|TRBV6-6|TRBJ1-2|TRBD1
TGTGCCAGCACCCCGGGACAGGGGGCAGTTGGCTACACCTTC
CASTPGQGAVGYTF
>few|TRBV19|TRBJ1-2|.
TGTGCCAGTAGTACGGGACCTACTAACTATGGCTACACCTTC
CASSTGPTNYGYTF
>.|TRBV5-4|TRBJ2-7|TRBD1
TGTGCCAGCAGCCGACAGGGCGGCCACGAGCAGTACTTC
CASSRQGGHEQYF
>.|TRBV7-8|TRBJ1-1|TRBD1
TGTGCCAGCAGCTTAGCAGGGCCAGGGGGCACTGAAGCTTTCTTT
CASSLAGPGGTEAFF
>.|TRBV12-5|TRBJ2-7|.
TGTGCTAGTGGTTTGGTAGGGGGGACCGGAACGGGGCAGTACTTC
CASGLVGGTGTGQYF
>.|TRBV30|TRBJ2-7|TRBD2
TGTGCCTGGACGGGAGGAAACGAGCAGTACTTC
CAWTGGNEQYF